This entry describes one T cell receptor (beta chain). The antigen remains undetermined. The sample comes from a study of T cell repertoires in cytomegalovirus infection. At the level of the study: Peptides in the study included HLA-C-restricted and HLA-B-restricted CMV epitopes. Public TCR beta signatures were indicative of both CMV infection and a matching HLA type. Findings and caveats of the study: Across the ex vivo response, the dominant clonotypes were HLA-C-restricted CMV-specific TCR beta clonotypes. Carriage of CMV together with the relevant HLA was identifiable through cumulative public TCR beta family frequency.

MiXCR, run by TCRdb on the reads, gives a single entry per CDR3 protein. The sample has around 710,000 distinct CDR3 sequences, roughly 28% seen once; the top ten hold around 13%. The V gene's germline CDR1 is SGHVS and CDR2 FNYEAQ. The CDR3 length is 16 residues. The V and J ends lost 4 bases and 2 bases, in that order; junction bases with no gene match: 5. The chain combines TRBV7-6 with TRBJ2-5; 12 bases agree with TRBD2. The receptor's source is a human donor in good health (CMV status not recorded). Some clones in this sample may be carry-over from other donors' samples. This sample comprised cultured CD8+ T cells from PBMCs, obtained from culture after CMV antigen stimulation. Written as DNA, the CDR3 is TGTGCCAGCAGCTCCTGGACTAGCGGGGAGCAAGAGACCCAGTACTTC. Amino acid sequence: CASSSWTSGEQETQYF.